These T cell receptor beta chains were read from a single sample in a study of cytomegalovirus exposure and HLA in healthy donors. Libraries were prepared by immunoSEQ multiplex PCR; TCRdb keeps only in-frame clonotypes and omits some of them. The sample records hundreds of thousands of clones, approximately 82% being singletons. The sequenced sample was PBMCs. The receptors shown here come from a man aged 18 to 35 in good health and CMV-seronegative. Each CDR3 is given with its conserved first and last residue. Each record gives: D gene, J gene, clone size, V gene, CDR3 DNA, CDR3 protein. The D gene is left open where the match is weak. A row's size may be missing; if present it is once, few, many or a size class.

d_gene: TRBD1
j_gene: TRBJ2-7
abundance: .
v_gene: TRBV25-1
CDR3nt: TGTGCCAGCAGTAGACAGGGTTTCGGCGAGCAGTACTTC
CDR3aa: CASSRQGFGEQYF

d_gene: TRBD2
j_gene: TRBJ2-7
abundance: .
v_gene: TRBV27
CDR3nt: TGTGCCAGCAGTGATCTAGCGGGACGAACCTACGAGCAGTACTTC
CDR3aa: CASSDLAGRTYEQYF

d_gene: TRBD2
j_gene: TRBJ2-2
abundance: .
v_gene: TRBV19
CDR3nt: TGTGCCAGTAGGCCTAGCGGGAGCCCCGGAACCGGGGAGCTGTTTTTT
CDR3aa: CASRPSGSPGTGELFF

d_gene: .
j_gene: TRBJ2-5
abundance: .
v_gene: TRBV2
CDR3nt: TGTGCCAGCAGTGACGTCCTGGGCAGGGGGGCACAAGAGACCCAGTACTTC
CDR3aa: CASSDVLGRGAQETQYF

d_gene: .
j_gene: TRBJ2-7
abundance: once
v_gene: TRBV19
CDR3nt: TGTGCCAGTAGGGCGGGCTACGAGCAGTACTTC
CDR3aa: CASRAGYEQYF

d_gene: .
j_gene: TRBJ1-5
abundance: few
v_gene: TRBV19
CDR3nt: TGTGCCAGTTTATCCCAGGGAGGCGGCAATCAGCCCCAGCATTTT
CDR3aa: CASLSQGGGNQPQHF

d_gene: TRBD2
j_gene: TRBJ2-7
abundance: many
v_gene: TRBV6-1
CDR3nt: TGTGCCAGCAGTGAAGAAGTTAGCGGGAGTAACGAGCAGTACTTC
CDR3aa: CASSEEVSGSNEQYF

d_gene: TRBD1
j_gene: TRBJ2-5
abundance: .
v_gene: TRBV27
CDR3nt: TGTGCCAGCAGTAACACAGGGGGTCGGGAGACCCAGTACTTC
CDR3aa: CASSNTGGRETQYF

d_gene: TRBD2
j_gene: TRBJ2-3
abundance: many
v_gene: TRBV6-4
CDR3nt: TGTGCCAGCAGTGACTCGATTAGCGGGGAAGATACGCAGTATTTT
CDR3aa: CASSDSISGEDTQYF

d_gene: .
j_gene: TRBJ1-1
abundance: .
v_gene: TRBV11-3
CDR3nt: TGTGCCAGCAGCTTAGGATCAGGGTACGGGAACACTGAAGCTTTCTTT
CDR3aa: CASSLGSGYGNTEAFF

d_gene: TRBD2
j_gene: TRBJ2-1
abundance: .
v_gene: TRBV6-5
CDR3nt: TGTGCCAGCAGTTATGGACTAGCGGGAGGAGACAATGAGCAGTTCTTC
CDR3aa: CASSYGLAGGDNEQFF

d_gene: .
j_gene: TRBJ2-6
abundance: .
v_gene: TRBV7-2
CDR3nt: TGTGCCAGCAGCTTAGCGGGGACAACTGGGGCCAACGTCCTGACTTTC
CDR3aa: CASSLAGTTGANVLTF

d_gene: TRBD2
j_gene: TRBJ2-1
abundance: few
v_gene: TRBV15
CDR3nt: TGTGCCACCAGCAGAAGAGGACTAGCGGGGTGGGGGCAGTTCTTC
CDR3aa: CATSRRGLAGWGQFF

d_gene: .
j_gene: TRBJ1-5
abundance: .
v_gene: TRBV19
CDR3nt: TGTGCCAGTAGTATGCAAGAGGGTCAGCCCCAGCATTTT
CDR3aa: CASSMQEGQPQHF

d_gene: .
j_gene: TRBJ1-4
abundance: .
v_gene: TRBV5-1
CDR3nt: TGCGCCAGCAGCTTTAGTCAGGGAAGTGAAAAACTGTTTTTT
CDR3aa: CASSFSQGSEKLFF

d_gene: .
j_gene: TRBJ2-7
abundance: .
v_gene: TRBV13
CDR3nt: TGTGCCAGCAGCTTCCTACAGGACTCCTACGAGCAGTACTTC
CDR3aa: CASSFLQDSYEQYF

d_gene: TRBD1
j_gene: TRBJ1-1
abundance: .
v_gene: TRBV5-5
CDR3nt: TGTGCCAGCAGCATTTGGGACAGGGCCGCTGAAGCTTTCTTT
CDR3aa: CASSIWDRAAEAFF

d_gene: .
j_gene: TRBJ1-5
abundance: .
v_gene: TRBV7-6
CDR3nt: TGTGCCAGCAGCTTAGGTTATAGCAATCAGCCCCAGCATTTT
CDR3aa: CASSLGYSNQPQHF

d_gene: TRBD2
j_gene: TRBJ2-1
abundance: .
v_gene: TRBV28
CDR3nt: TGTGCCAGCAGCGGGGGGGCCTACAATGAGCAGTTCTTC
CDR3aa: CASSGGAYNEQFF

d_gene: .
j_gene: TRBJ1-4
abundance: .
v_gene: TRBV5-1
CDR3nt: TGCGCCAGCAGCTTGGCCGACGCGGATGAAAAACTGTTTTTT
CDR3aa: CASSLADADEKLFF

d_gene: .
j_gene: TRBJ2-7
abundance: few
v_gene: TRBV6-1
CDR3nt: TGTGCCAGCAGTGGCGACGCGACAGGGCAGTACTTC
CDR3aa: CASSGDATGQYF

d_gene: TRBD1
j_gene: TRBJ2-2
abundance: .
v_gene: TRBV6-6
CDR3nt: TGTGCCAGCAGTTACGGGGACAGGGGCGCCGGGGAGCTGTTTTTT
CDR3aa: CASSYGDRGAGELFF

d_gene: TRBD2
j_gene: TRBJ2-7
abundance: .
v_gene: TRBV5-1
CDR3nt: TGCGCCAGCAGCTTGGGTGCTAGCGGGACCCTCTACGAGCAGTACTTC
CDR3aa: CASSLGASGTLYEQYF

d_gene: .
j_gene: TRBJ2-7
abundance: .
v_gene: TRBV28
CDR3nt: TGTGCCAGCAGTACCCCGGACAAAGGGACCTACGAGCAGTACTTC
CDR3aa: CASSTPDKGTYEQYF

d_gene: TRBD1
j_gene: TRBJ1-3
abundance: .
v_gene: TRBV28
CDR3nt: TGTGCCAGCAGCCCGGGGACAGGCGCGGACACCATATATTTT
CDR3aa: CASSPGTGADTIYF

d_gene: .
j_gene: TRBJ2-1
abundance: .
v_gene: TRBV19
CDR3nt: TGTGCCAGTAGTATAATTCAGGGCTCCTACAATGAGCAGTTCTTC
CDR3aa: CASSIIQGSYNEQFF

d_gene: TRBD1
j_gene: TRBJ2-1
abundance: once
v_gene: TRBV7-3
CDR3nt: TGTGCCAGCAGCTCCTCCGGGACAGGGTTCTACAATGAGCAGTTCTTC
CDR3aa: CASSSSGTGFYNEQFF

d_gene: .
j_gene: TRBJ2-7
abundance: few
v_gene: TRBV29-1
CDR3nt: TGCAGCGTTGAAGGGGACTCCAAGTCAAACTACGAGCAGTACTTC
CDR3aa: CSVEGDSKSNYEQYF

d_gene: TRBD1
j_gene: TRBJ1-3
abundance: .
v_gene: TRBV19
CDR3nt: TGTGCCAGTAGTATGGGACAGGGCGGAAACACCATATATTTT
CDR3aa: CASSMGQGGNTIYF

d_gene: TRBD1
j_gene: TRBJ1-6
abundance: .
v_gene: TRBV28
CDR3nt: TGTGCCAGCAGTAACGACAGGGGGTCCTATAATTCACCCCTCCACTTT
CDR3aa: CASSNDRGSYNSPLHF

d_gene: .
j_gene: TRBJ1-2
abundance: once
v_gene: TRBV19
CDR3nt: TGTGCCAGTAGTATCCTTAGGCAGGGTGGAGACTACACCTTC
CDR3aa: CASSILRQGGDYTF

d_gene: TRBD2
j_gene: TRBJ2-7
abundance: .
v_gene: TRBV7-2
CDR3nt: TGTGCCAGCAGCTTAACCCCGGGACTAGGGCCCGAGCAGTACTTC
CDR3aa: CASSLTPGLGPEQYF

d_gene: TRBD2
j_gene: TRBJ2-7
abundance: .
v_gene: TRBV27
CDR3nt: TGTGCCAGCAGTCTAGCGGAGAAAGGAAACGAGCAGTACTTC
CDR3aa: CASSLAEKGNEQYF

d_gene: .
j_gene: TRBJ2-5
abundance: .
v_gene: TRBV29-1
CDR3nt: TGCAGCGTTGGGGCATCACACCAAGAGACCCAGTACTTC
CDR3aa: CSVGASHQETQYF

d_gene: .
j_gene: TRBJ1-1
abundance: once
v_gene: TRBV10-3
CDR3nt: TGCGCCATCAGTGGCACAGCCAACACTGAAGCTTTCTTT
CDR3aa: CAISGTANTEAFF

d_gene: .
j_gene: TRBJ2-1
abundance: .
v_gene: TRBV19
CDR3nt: TGTGCCAGTAGTATTTCTCCTAGCCCCAATGAGCAGTTCTTC
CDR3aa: CASSISPSPNEQFF

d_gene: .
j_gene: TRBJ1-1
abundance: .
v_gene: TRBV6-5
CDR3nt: TGTGCCAGCAGGCTACTACAGGGGAACACTGAAGCTTTCTTT
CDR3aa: CASRLLQGNTEAFF

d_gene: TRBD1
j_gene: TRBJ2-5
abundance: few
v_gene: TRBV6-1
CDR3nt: TGTGCCAGCAGTGTCCCGGGACAGGCCGAGACCCAGTACTTC
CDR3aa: CASSVPGQAETQYF

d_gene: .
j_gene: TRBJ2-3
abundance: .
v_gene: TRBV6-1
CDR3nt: TGTGCCAGCAGTGTGCCGCTTTTGACGGGAGTAGATACGCAGTATTTT
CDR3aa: CASSVPLLTGVDTQYF

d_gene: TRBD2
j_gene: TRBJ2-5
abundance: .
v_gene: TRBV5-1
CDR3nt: TGCGCCAGCAAGCTAGCGGGAGTGAAGACCCAGTACTTC
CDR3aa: CASKLAGVKTQYF

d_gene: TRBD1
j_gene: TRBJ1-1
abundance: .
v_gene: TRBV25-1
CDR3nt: TGTGCCAGTTACGAGACAGGGGGAAAGACTGAAGCTTTCTTT
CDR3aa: CASYETGGKTEAFF

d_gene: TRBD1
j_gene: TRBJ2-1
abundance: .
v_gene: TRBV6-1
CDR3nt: TGTGCCAGCATCACAGACAGGGTGGACAGTGAGCAGTTCTTC
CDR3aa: CASITDRVDSEQFF

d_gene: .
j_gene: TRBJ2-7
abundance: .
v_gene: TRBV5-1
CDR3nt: TGCGCCAGCAGCCCCCCTCCCGAGCAGTACTTC
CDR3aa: CASSPPPEQYF

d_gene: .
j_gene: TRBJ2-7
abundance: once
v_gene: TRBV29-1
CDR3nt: TGCAGCGGGACGGGGGGCTTCTCCTACGAGCAGTACTTC
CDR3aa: CSGTGGFSYEQYF

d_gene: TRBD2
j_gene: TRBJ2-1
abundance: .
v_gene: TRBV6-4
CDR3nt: TGTGCCAGCAGAGTCTCCGGGACTAGCGGGACTGAGCAGTTCTTC
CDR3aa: CASRVSGTSGTEQFF

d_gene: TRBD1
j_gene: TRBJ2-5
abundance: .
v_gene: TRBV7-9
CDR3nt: TGTGCCAGCAGCGAGGGACAGGGGGCGGTGACCCAGTACTTC
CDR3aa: CASSEGQGAVTQYF

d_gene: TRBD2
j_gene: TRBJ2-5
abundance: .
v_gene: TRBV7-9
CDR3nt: TGTGCCACCCAAATCCGCGGGAGCGGGGAGACCCAGTACTTC
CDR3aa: CATQIRGSGETQYF

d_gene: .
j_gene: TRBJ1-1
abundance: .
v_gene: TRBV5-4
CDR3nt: TGTGCCAGCAGCGGGGGGGACACTGAAGCTTTCTTT
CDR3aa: CASSGGDTEAFF

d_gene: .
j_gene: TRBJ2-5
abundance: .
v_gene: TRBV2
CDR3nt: TGTGCCAGCAGTGCTCACCAAGAGACCCAGTACTTC
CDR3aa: CASSAHQETQYF

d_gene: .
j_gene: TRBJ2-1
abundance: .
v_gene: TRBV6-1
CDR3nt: TGTGCCAGCAGCTATCAAAGATGGAATGAGCAGTTCTTC
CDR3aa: CASSYQRWNEQFF

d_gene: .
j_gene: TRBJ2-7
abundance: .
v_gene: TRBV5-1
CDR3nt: TGCGCCAGCAGCTTGAGGCAGGGGACCTACGAGCAGTACTTC
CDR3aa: CASSLRQGTYEQYF

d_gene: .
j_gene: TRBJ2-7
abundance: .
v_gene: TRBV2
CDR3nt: TGTGCCAGCAGATCTTGGGGGCCCTCCTACGAGCAGTACTTC
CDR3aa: CASRSWGPSYEQYF

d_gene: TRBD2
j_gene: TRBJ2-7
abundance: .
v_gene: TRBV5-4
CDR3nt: TGTGCCAGCAGCTTGGTTCTACTAGCGGGAGCTTTGCAAGACGAGCAGTACTTC
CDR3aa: CASSLVLLAGALQDEQYF

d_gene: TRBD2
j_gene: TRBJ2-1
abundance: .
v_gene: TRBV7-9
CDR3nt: TGTGCCAGCAGCCCCGTTAGCGGGAGTTTCGACAATGAGCAGTTCTTC
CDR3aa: CASSPVSGSFDNEQFF